This record concerns one T cell receptor (beta chain) sequence. The sample comes from a study of OX40 agonist ivuxolimab in advanced cancers. Whole-study context: Treatment of patients was with ivuxolimab, an agonistic anti-OX40 (CD134) antibody. Patients were dosed intravenously with ivuxolimab at 0.01 to 10 mg/kg every 2 weeks. Dose-escalation patients were diagnosed with hepatocellular carcinoma, melanoma, renal cell cancer or head and neck cancer. A male proportion of approximately 80% was recorded, with mean age approximately 56 years and range roughly 23 to 90.

Germline V gene data show CDR1 as SGHTA and CDR2 as FQGTGA. CDR3 length: 15 residues. Trimming took off 5 bases at V and 9 bases at J, with 17 bases between the two ends. The data were produced by immunoSEQ multiplex PCR, yet TCRdb's version contains in-frame clones alone and is incomplete. The sample has tens of thousands of clones, 70% to 90% seen once. The source is an adult with an advanced solid tumor such as melanoma, head and neck, liver or kidney cancer. The sample consisted of CD4+ or CD8+ T cells sorted from blood, taken in a trial of the OX40 agonist ivuxolimab. The J gene is TRBJ1-6, the V gene TRBV7-3; D unclear. The CDR3 DNA reads TGTGCCAGCAGCCAAGCCACACGCGGTGGTTCACCCCTCCACTTT. It yields the protein CASSQATRGGSPLHF.